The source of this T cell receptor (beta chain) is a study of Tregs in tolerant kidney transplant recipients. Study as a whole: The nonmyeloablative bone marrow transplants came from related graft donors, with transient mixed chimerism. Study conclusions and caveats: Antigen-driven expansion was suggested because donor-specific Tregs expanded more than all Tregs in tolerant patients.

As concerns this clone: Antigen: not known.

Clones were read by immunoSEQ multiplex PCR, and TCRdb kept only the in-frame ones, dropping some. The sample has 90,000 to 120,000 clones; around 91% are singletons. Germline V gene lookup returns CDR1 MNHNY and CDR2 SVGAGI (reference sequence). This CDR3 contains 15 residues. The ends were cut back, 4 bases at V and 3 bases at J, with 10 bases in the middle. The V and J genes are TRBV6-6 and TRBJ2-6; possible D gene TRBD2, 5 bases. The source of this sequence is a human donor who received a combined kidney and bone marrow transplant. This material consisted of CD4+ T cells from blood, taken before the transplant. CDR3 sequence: CASSSGVGGANVLTF. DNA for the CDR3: TGTGCCAGCAGTTCCGGGGTTGGTGGGGCCAACGTCCTGACTTTC.